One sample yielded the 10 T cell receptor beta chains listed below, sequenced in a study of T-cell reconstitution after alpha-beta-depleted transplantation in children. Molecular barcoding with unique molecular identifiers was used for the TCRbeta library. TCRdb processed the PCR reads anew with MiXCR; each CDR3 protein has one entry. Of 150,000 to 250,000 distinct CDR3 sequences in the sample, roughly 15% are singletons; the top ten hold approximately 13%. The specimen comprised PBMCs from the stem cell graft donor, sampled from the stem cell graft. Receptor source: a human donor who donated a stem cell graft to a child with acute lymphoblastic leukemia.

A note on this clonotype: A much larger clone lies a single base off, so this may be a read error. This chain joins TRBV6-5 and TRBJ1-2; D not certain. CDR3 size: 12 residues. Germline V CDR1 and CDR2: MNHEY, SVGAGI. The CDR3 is CASSYSPGSWAF. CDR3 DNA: TGTGCCAGCAGTTATTCTCCCGGCAGCTGGGCCTTC.

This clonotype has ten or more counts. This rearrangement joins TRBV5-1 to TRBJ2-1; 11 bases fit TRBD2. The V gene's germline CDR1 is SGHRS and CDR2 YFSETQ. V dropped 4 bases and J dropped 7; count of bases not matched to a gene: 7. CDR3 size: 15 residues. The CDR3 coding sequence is TGCGCCAGCAGCCAACTAGCGGGAGAGGAAAATGAGCAGTTCTTC. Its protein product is CASSQLAGEENEQFF.

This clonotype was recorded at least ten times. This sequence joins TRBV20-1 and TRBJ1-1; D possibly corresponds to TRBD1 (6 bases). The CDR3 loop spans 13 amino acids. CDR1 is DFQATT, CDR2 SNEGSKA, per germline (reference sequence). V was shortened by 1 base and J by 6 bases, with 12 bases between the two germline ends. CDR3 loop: CSARGQGWAEAFF. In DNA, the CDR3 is TGCAGTGCTAGAGGTCAGGGGTGGGCTGAAGCTTTCTTT.

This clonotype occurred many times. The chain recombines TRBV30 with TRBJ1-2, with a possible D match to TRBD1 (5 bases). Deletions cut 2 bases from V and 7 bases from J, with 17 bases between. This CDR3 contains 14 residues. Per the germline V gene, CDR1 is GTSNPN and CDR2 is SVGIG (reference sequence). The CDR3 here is CAWSWGQKEGGYTF. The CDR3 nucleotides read TGTGCCTGGAGTTGGGGCCAGAAAGAGGGTGGCTACACCTTC.

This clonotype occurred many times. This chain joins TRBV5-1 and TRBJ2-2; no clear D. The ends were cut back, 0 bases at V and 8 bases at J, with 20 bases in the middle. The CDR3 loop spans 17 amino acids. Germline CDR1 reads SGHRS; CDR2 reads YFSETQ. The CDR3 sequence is CASSLALKAVAAGELFF. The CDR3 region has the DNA TGCGCCAGCAGCTTGGCCCTTAAGGCTGTAGCAGCTGGGGAGCTGTTTTTT.

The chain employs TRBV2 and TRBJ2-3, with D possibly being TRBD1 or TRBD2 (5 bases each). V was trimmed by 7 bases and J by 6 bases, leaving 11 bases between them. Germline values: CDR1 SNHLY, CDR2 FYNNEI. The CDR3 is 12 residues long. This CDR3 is CASTEGEDTQYF. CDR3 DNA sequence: TGTGCCAGCACGGAAGGGGAGGATACGCAGTATTTT.

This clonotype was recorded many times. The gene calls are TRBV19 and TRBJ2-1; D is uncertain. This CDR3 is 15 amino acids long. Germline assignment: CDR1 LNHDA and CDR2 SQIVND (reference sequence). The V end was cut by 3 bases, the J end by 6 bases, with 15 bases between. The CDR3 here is CASSIGGTSANEQFF. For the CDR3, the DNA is TGTGCCAGTAGTATCGGCGGAACAAGCGCCAATGAGCAGTTCTTC.

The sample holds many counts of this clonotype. This CDR3 reads CSVAGLAGGPEYF. In nucleotides, the CDR3 is TGCAGCGTTGCCGGACTAGCGGGAGGGCCGGAGTACTTC. The V and J genes are TRBV29-1 and TRBJ2-7, with 15 bases lining up with TRBD2. CDR3 length: 13 residues. Losses at the gene ends were 4 bases for V and 11 bases for J; bases not matched to a gene: 6. Germline values: CDR1 SQVTM, CDR2 ANQGSEA.

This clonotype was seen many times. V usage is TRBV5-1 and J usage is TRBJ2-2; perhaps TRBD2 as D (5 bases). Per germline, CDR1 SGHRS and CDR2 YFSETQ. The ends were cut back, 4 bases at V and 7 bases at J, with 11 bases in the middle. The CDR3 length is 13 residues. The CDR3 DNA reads TGCGCCAGCAGCGCCGGGGAGAGCGGGGAGCTGTTTTTT. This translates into CASSAGESGELFF.

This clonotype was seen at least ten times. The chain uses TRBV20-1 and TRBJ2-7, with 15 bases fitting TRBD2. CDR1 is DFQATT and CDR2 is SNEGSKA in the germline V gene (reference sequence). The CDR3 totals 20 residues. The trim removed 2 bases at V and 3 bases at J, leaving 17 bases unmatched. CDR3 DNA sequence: TGCAGTGCTAGACCCCAAACCGGGACTAGCGGGAGGACCTTTTACTACGAGCAGTACTTC. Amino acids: CSARPQTGTSGRTFYYEQYF.